Each of the 7 T cell receptor beta chains below was sequenced from the same sample in a study of B cell selection in AIRE deficiency. Some clones are missing from TCRdb's copy, which holds only in-frame ones; the method was immunoSEQ multiplex PCR. The table includes 20,000 to 25,000 clones, approximately 97% detected once. CD4+CD127+ cells were sorted as the conventional CD4 T cells. Material: conventional CD4+ T cells sorted from PBMCs. The receptors derive from a human donor with AIRE deficiency.

The chain uses TRBV5-4 and TRBJ2-3; the D gene is possibly TRBD2 (6 bases). Trimming took off 0 bases at V and 6 bases at J, with 14 bases between the two ends. The germline V gene encodes CDR1 SGHNT and CDR2 YYREEE (reference sequence). The CDR3 consists of 15 residues. CDR3 DNA sequence: TGTGCCAGCAGCTTGGTTGGCGGGGTCCAGGATACGCAGTATTTT. Translated: CASSLVGGVQDTQYF.

The CDR3 region is CASSFRGRNTEAFF. Written as DNA, the CDR3 is TGTGCCAGCAGTTTCCGGGGCAGGAACACTGAAGCTTTCTTT. The chain joins TRBV28 to TRBJ1-1; a weak D match, TRBD1 (5 bases). Germline V lookup: CDR1 MDHEN, CDR2 SYDVKM. The CDR3 runs to 14 residues. V lost 3 bases and J 1 base, leaving 9 bases between the germline ends.

This chain joins TRBV2 and TRBJ2-5, with 12 nucleotides matching TRBD2. The V gene's germline CDR1 is SNHLY and CDR2 FYNNEI. Trimming removed 4 bases from V and 5 bases from J; junction bases left unmatched: 11. The CDR3 totals 17 residues. The CDR3 DNA is TGTGCCAGCAGTGGGACCGCTAGCGGGAGGGCCCAGGAGACCCAGTACTTC. Residues: CASSGTASGRAQETQYF.

The J gene is TRBJ2-3, the V gene TRBV21-1; the table assigns TRBD2, which was not confirmed against the DNA. TRBV21-1 is a recognized pseudogene. This CDR3 region has 17 residues. This CDR3 reads CASSKGSLLISTDTQYF. CDR3 nucleotides: TGTGCCAGCAGCAAAGGTTCACTTCTAATTAGCACAGATACGCAGTATTTT.

The chain recombines TRBV6-6 with TRBJ1-5; D unclear. Trimming stripped 5 bases from V and 6 bases from J, with 14 bases between. Germline assignment: CDR1 MNHNY and CDR2 SVGAGI (reference sequence). This CDR3 comprises 14 residues. CDR3 bases: TGTGCCAGCAGTCCAGACACCATAGGTCAGCCCCAGCATTTT. It yields the protein CASSPDTIGQPQHF.

The chain employs TRBV11-2 and TRBJ1-3, with D uncertain. This CDR3 contains 13 residues. V gave up 8 bases and J gave up 1 base, with 9 bases separating them. The germline CDR1 and CDR2 sequences are SGHAT and FQNNGV. In DNA form, the CDR3 reads TGTGCCAGCTGTACAGATTCTGGAAACACCATATATTTT. It translates to CASCTDSGNTIYF.

The chain has TRBV7-9 and TRBJ2-5; D remains ambiguous. The CDR3 is 12 amino acids. With 5 bases removed from V and 5 bases from J, the gap between germline ends came to 9 bases. The germline V gene encodes CDR1 SEHNR and CDR2 FQNEAQ (reference sequence). CDR3: CASSPPSETQYF. The CDR3 nucleotides are TGTGCCAGCAGCCCCCCATCGGAGACCCAGTACTTC.